Below are 11 T cell receptor beta chains sequenced from a single sample in a study of T cell responses to AZD1222 COVID-19 vaccine. Some clones are missing from TCRdb's copy, which holds only in-frame ones; the method was immunoSEQ multiplex PCR. The sample holds roughly 140,000 clones, approximately 94% seen once. The source material was peripheral blood, sampled on day 0 of AZD1222 vaccination. Receptors were obtained from an adult in good health.

This clone occurred once. The sample holds other DNA sequences that translate to the same CDR3. The chain carries TRBV4-2 and TRBJ1-2; TRBD1 is a possible D gene (6 bases). V was clipped by 0 bases and J by 5 bases, with 10 bases between them. Germline CDR1 LGHNA, CDR2 YNFKEQ. The CDR3 is made up of 14 amino acids. CDR3 residues: CASSQDHREYGYTF. CDR3 sequence (DNA): TGTGCCAGCAGCCAAGACCACAGGGAATATGGCTACACCTTC.

This chain uses TRBV7-2 with TRBJ1-4, with D possibly being TRBD1 (5 bases). V shed 4 bases and J shed 6 bases, with 15 bases lying between them. CDR1 and CDR2 (germline): SGHTA, FQGNSA. CDR3 length: 15 residues. CDR3 region: CASSSTVSGHEKLFF. CDR3 bases: TGTGCCAGCAGCTCGACAGTTAGCGGTCATGAAAAACTGTTTTTT.

The chain carries TRBV5-5 and TRBJ2-2; TRBD1 aligns across 7 bases. Germline V gene sequence: CDR1 SGHKS, CDR2 YYEKEE (reference sequence). The junction had 2 bases not matched to a gene; V was cut back by 6 bases and J by 0 bases. The CDR3 loop spans 14 amino acids. CDR3 loop: CASNRGSNTGELFF. CDR3 coding DNA: TGTGCCAGCAACAGGGGATCGAACACCGGGGAGCTGTTTTTT.

The rearrangement links TRBV5-4 to TRBJ1-2, with 9 positions matching TRBD1. CDR1 is SGHNT and CDR2 is YYREEE in the germline V gene (reference sequence). J was trimmed by 6 bases and V by 8 bases; bases with no gene match: 8. This CDR3 region has 13 residues. For the CDR3, the DNA is TGTGCCAGTAGATGGGGACAGGGTAATGGCTACACCTTC. Translated, it gives CASRWGQGNGYTF.

The chain employs TRBV10-3 and TRBJ2-1; D remains unclear. Germline V lookup: CDR1 ENHRY, CDR2 SYGVKD. Trimming left V 3 bases short and J 0 bases short, with 6 bases between. The CDR3 is 14 residues long. The CDR3 reads CAISEESSYNEQFF. CDR3 in DNA: TGTGCCATCAGTGAAGAGAGCTCCTACAATGAGCAGTTCTTC.

The chain employs TRBV6-5 and TRBJ2-3; D gene uncertain. The CDR3 is 14 amino acids. Germline lookup yields CDR1 MNHEY and CDR2 SVGAGI. Trimming removed 3 bases from V and 0 bases from J, with 7 bases in between. CDR3 sequence reads: CASSYPGSTDTQYF. The CDR3 bases are TGTGCCAGCAGTTATCCAGGTAGCACAGATACGCAGTATTTT.

This clone came up once. V usage is TRBV7-2 and J usage is TRBJ2-5, with D uncertain. The CDR3 is made up of 12 amino acids. The germline V and J ends were trimmed by 4 bases and 5 bases, with 8 bases remaining between them. Per germline, CDR1 SGHTA and CDR2 FQGNSA. CDR3 sequence (DNA): TGTGCCAGCAGCTCTAGTCGGGAGACCCAGTACTTC. Translated, it gives CASSSSRETQYF.

This rearrangement joins TRBV4-1 to TRBJ2-7, with D possibly TRBD1 on 6 matching bases. With 3 bases removed from V and 5 bases from J, the gap between germline ends came to 14 bases. The CDR3 totals 14 residues. The germline V gene encodes CDR1 MGHRA and CDR2 YSYEKL. The DNA of the CDR3 is TGCGCCAGCAGCCAGACAGCGACAGGCGACGAGCAGTACTTC. It specifies CASSQTATGDEQYF.

This clone was seen more than once but under ten times. J is TRBJ2-1 and V is TRBV7-2; 9 bases map to TRBD1. CDR3 length equals 13 residues. The V gene end was trimmed by 5 bases and the J gene end by 9 bases; junction bases not matched to a gene: 5. CDR1 is SGHTA and CDR2 is FQGNSA in the germline V gene. This chain's CDR3 is CASSREQGAEQFF. The CDR3 DNA is TGTGCCAGCAGCCGTGAACAGGGGGCTGAGCAGTTCTTC. Filled out from reference TRBV7-2 and TRBJ2-1, the complete variable domain reads GAGVSQSPSNKVTEKGKDVELRCDPISGHTALYWYRQSLGQGLEFLIYFQGNSAPDKSGLPSDRFSAERTGGSVSTLTIQRTQQEDSAVYLCASSREQGAEQFFGPGTRLTVL.

The gene calls are TRBV12-5 and TRBJ2-5; D is possibly TRBD2 (6 bases). The CDR3 sequence is 15 residues long. Germline CDR1 and CDR2: LGHNT and FRNRAP. With 4 bases removed from V and 1 base from J, the gap between germline ends came to 13 bases. The CDR3, as DNA: TGTGCTAGTGGTTCCTTGGCGGGGTCCCAAGAGACCCAGTACTTC. It specifies CASGSLAGSQETQYF.

The genes are TRBV27 and TRBJ1-5; possibly TRBD1 for D (5 bases). With 7 bases removed from V and 7 bases from J, the gap between germline ends came to 17 bases. The CDR3 is 14 amino acids. Germline values: CDR1 MNHEY, CDR2 SMNVEV (reference sequence). CDR3 loop: CASNSKGWGQPQHF. The CDR3 coding sequence is TGTGCCAGCAACTCAAAGGGCTGGGGCCAGCCCCAGCATTTT.